The 5 T cell receptor beta chains given below trace back to one sample, sequenced in a study of cytotoxic CD8 clonotypes in ibrutinib-treated CLL. Data came from immunoSEQ multiplex PCR; TCRdb stores just in-frame clones and leaves some out. The data show roughly 250,000 clones, 70% seen once. The material was PBMCs, obtained after 24 months of ibrutinib treatment. The receptors originated from a human donor with chronic lymphocytic leukemia.

DNA for the CDR3: TGTGCCAGCAGTTTATACGGCACAGATACGCAGTATTTT. Residues: CASSLYGTDTQYF. The rearrangement links TRBV27 to TRBJ2-3, with D unresolved. Trimming took off 1 base at V and 1 base at J, with 3 bases between the two ends. Germline CDR1 reads MNHEY; CDR2 reads SMNVEV (reference sequence). There are 13 residues in the CDR3.

The chain links TRBV7-9 to TRBJ1-1, with D possibly being TRBD1 (5 bases). CDR3 length equals 16 residues. V gave up 1 base and J gave up 3 bases, with 15 bases separating them. CDR1 is SEHNR and CDR2 is FQNEAQ in the germline V gene (reference sequence). The CDR3 DNA sequence: TGTGCCAGCAGCTTAGTAGCTGGGCAGGGCGACACTGAAGCTTTCTTT. Protein sequence: CASSLVAGQGDTEAFF.

The chain recombines TRBV7-9 with TRBJ1-2, with 11 bases matching TRBD1. Per the germline V gene, CDR1 is SEHNR and CDR2 is FQNEAQ (reference sequence). V dropped 4 bases and J dropped 3; count of bases not matched to a gene: 13. The CDR3 is 18 residues long. The CDR3: CASSSRQGQGAFDYGYTF. The DNA for the CDR3 is TGTGCCAGCAGCTCCCGCCAAGGACAGGGGGCGTTTGACTATGGCTACACCTTC.

This chain joins TRBV2 and TRBJ2-7; D remains unclear. There are 11 residues in the CDR3. V lost 3 bases and J 4 bases, leaving 4 bases between the germline ends. Germline loops: CDR1 SNHLY, CDR2 FYNNEI. CDR3 DNA sequence: TGTGCCAGCAGTGACTTTTACGAGCAGTACTTC. It specifies CASSDFYEQYF.

The rearrangement links TRBV7-8 to TRBJ2-3, with TRBD1 matching over 9 bases. The CDR3 sequence is 13 residues long. CDR1 and CDR2 (germline): SGHVS, FQNEAQ. V shed 4 bases, J shed 6 bases, and the junction held 2 bases outside the gene matches. In DNA, the CDR3 is TGTGCCAGCAGCTGGGACAGGGCGGATACGCAGTATTTT. It specifies CASSWDRADTQYF. Full variable domain (remainder filled in from reference TRBV7-8 and TRBJ2-3): GAGVSQSPRYKVAKRGQDVALRCDPISGHVSLFWYQQALGQGPEFLTYFQNEAQLDKSGLPSDRFFAERPEGSVSTLKIQRTQQEDSAVYLCASSWDRADTQYFGPGTRLTVL.